Sequencing of this T cell receptor beta chain was carried out in a study of breast tumors, draining lymph nodes, adjacent tissues. Findings and caveats of the study: Luminal-like breast cancer showed significantly greater tumor-nontumor repertoire similarity than basal-like breast cancer did.

The CDR3 is 12 residues long. From germline, CDR1 is DFQATT and CDR2 SNEGSKA (reference sequence). V was pared by 6 bases and J by 6 bases, with 12 bases between. TCRdb itself ran the multiplex PCR reads through MiXCR, one entry per CDR3 protein. The repertoire consists of about 52,000 distinct CDR3 sequences, with approximately 45% occurring once and the leading ten covering 10%. Comments on this clonotype: Its specificity is unknown.

The chain couples TRBV20-1 to TRBJ2-1, with a tentative D call TRBD2 (6 bases). Sample: breast tumor tissue. This TCR came from a female donor with breast cancer. Some clones in this sample may be carry-over from other donors' samples. The CDR3 sequence is CSARRGCNEQFF. CDR3 bases: TGCAGTGCCAGGCGGGGTTGCAATGAGCAGTTCTTC.